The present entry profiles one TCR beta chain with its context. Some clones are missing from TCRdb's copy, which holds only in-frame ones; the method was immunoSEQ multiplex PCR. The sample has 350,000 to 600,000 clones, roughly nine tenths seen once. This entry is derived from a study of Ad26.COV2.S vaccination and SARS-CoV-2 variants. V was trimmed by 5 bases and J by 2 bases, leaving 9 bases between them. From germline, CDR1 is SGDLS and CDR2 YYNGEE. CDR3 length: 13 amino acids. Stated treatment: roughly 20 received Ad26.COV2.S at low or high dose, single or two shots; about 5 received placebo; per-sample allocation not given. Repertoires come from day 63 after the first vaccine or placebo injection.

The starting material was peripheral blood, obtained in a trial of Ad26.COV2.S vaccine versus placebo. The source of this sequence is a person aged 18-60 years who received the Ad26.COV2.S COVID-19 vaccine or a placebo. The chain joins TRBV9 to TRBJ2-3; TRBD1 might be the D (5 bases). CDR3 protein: CASSGANTDTQYF. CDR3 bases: TGTGCCAGCAGTGGGGCCAACACAGATACGCAGTATTTT.